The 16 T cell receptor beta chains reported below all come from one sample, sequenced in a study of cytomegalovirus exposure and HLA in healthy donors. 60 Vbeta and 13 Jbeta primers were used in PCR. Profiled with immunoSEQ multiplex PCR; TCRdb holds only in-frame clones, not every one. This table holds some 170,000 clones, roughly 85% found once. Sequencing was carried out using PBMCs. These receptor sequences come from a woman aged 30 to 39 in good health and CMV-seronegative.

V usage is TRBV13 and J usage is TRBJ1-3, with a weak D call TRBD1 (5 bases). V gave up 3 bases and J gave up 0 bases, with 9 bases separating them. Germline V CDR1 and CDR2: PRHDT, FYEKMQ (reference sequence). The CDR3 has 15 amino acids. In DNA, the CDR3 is TGTGCCAGCAGCTTCATAGGGGACTCTGGAAACACCATATATTTT. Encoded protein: CASSFIGDSGNTIYF.

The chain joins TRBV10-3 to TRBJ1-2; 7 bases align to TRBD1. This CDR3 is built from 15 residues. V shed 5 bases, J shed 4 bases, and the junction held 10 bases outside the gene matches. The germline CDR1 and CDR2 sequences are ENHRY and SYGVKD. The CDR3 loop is CAISKDRKEGYGYTF. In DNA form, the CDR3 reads TGTGCCATCAGTAAGGACAGGAAGGAAGGCTATGGCTACACCTTC.

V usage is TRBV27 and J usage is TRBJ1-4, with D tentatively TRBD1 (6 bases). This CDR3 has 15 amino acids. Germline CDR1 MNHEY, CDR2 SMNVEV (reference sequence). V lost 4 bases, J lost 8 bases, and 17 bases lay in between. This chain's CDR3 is CASSSDTGRWEKLFF. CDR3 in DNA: TGTGCCAGCAGTTCGGATACAGGGAGATGGGAAAAACTGTTTTTT.

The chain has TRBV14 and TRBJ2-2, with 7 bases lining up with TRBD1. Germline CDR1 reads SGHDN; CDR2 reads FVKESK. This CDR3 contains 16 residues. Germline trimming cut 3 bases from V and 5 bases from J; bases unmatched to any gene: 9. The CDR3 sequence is CASSHSARQGTGELFF. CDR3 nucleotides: TGTGCCAGCAGCCATAGCGCTAGACAGGGAACCGGGGAGCTGTTTTTT.

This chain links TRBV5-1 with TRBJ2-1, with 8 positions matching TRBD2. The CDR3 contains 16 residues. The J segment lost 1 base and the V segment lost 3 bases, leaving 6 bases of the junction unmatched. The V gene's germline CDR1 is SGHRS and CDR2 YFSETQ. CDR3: CASSSQREWSYNEQFF. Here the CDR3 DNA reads TGCGCCAGCAGCTCACAGCGGGAGTGGTCCTACAATGAGCAGTTCTTC.

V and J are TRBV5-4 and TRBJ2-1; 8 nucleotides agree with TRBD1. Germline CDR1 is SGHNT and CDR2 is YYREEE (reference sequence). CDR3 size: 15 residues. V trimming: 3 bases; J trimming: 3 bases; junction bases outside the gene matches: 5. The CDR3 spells CASSSQGADYNEQFF. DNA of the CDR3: TGTGCCAGCAGCTCGCAGGGGGCCGACTACAATGAGCAGTTCTTC.

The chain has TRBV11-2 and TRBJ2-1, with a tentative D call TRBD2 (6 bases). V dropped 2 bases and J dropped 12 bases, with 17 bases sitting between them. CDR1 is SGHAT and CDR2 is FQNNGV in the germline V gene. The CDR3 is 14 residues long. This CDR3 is CASSLPSSAAGQFF. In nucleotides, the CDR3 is TGTGCCAGCAGCTTACCCTCTAGCGCCGCAGGGCAGTTCTTC. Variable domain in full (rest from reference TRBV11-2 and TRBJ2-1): EAGVAQSPRYKIIEKRQSVAFWCNPISGHATLYWYQQILGQGPKLLIQFQNNGVVDDSQLPKDRFSAERLKGVDSTLKIQPAKLEDSAVYLCASSLPSSAAGQFFGPGTRLTVL.

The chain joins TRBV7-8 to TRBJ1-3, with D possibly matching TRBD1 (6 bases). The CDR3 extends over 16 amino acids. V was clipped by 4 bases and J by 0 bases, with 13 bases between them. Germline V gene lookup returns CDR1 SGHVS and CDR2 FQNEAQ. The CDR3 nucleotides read TGTGCCAGCAGCTCGAGGGACATGGGCTCTGGAAACACCATATATTTT. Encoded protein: CASSSRDMGSGNTIYF.

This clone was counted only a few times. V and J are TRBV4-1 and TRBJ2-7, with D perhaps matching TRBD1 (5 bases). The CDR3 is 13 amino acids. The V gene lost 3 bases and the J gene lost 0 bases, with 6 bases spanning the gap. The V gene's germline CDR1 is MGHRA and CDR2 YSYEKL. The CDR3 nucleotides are TGCGCCAGCAGCCACAGGGACTCCTACGAGCAGTACTTC. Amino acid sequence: CASSHRDSYEQYF.

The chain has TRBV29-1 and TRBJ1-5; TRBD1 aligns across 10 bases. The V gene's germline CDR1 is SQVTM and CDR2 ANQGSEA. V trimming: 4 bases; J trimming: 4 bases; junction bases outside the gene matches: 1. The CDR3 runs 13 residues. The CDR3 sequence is CSVGTGGNQPQHF. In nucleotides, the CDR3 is TGCAGCGTTGGGACAGGGGGGAATCAGCCCCAGCATTTT.

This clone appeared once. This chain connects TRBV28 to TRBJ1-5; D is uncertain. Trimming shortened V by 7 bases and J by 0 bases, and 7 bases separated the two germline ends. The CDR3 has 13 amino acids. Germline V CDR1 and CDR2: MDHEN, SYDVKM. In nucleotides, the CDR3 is TGTGCCAGCAAAGAGTATAGCAATCAGCCCCAGCATTTT. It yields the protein CASKEYSNQPQHF.

The CDR3 is CASSPSGDGYTF. The DNA of the CDR3 is TGTGCCAGCAGCCCGTCGGGTGATGGCTACACCTTC. V is TRBV9 and J is TRBJ1-2; D gene uncertain. The CDR3 runs to 12 residues. Trimming removed 4 bases from V and 6 bases from J, with 10 bases in between. Germline-derived CDR1 and CDR2 are SGDLS and YYNGEE.

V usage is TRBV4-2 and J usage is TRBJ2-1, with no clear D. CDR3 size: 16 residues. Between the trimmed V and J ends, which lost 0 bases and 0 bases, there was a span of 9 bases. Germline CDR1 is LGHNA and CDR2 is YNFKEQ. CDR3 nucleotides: TGTGCCAGCAGCCAAGACTACCTAAGCTCCTACAATGAGCAGTTCTTC. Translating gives CASSQDYLSSYNEQFF.

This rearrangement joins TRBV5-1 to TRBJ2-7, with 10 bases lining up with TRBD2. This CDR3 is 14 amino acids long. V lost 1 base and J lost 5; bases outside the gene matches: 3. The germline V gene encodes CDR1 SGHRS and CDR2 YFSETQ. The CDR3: CASSLLAGGHEQYF. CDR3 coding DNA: TGCGCCAGCAGCTTGTTAGCGGGAGGCCACGAGCAGTACTTC.

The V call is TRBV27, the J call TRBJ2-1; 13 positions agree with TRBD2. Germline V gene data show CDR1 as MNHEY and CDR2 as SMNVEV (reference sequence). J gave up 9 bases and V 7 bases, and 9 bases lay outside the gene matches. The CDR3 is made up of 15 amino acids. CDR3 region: CASKPAGLAGTEQFF. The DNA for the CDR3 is TGTGCCAGCAAACCGGCGGGACTAGCGGGAACTGAGCAGTTCTTC.

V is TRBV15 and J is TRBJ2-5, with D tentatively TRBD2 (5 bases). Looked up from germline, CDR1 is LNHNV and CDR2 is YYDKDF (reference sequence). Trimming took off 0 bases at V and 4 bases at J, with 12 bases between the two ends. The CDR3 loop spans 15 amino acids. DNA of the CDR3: TGTGCCACCAGCAGAGATCTATTGGAGGTAGAGACCCAGTACTTC. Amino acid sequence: CATSRDLLEVETQYF.